These 24 T cell receptor beta chains originate from one sample sequenced in a study of blood T cell repertoires in COVID-19. TCRdb's copy holds only in-frame clones and misses some; the assay was immunoSEQ multiplex PCR. The sample carries 120,000 or so clones, roughly four fifths recorded once. The sample consisted of peripheral blood. Source of these receptors: a man aged 45 to 65 with acute or convalescent COVID-19.

This clone appeared a single time. V gene TRBV6-1 combines with J gene TRBJ1-3; D call uncertain. Germline V lookup: CDR1 MNHNS, CDR2 SASEGT. Trimming stripped 2 bases from V and 0 bases from J, with 8 bases between. CDR3 length: 15 residues. As DNA, the CDR3 is TGTGCCAGCAGTGAAAGGGAGTTCTCTGGAAACACCATATATTTT. This encodes CASSEREFSGNTIYF.

This chain links TRBV5-6 with TRBJ2-5; perhaps TRBD1 as D (5 bases). Germline-derived CDR1 and CDR2 are SGHDT and YYEEEE. The V and J ends lost 7 bases and 4 bases respectively, with 14 bases between them. The CDR3 is made up of 13 amino acids. The CDR3 here is CASQGSGVETQYF. CDR3 in DNA: TGTGCCAGCCAGGGTAGTGGTGTAGAGACCCAGTACTTC.

This rearrangement joins TRBV9 to TRBJ1-4; D ambiguous. CDR1 is SGDLS and CDR2 is YYNGEE in the germline V gene. V shed 7 bases and J shed 7 bases, with 17 bases lying between them. The CDR3 length is 14 residues. CDR3 nucleotide sequence: TGTGCCAGCCTTCTCTCTACTGCTACTGAAAAACTGTTTTTT. This codes for CASLLSTATEKLFF.

V and J are TRBV5-4 and TRBJ1-5, with D hard to call. The CDR3 runs to 13 residues. Trimming took 0 bases from V and 8 from J, leaving 9 bases between them. The germline gives CDR1 SGHNT, CDR2 YYREEE (reference sequence). CDR3 sequence: CASSLAGGEPQHF. The DNA of the CDR3 is TGTGCCAGCAGCTTGGCCGGAGGCGAGCCCCAGCATTTT.

The rearrangement links TRBV10-1 to TRBJ2-3, with D possibly TRBD2 on 5 matching bases. V lost 4 bases and J 0 bases, leaving 8 bases between the germline ends. The CDR3 totals 14 residues. Per the germline V gene, CDR1 is WNHNN and CDR2 is SYGVQD (reference sequence). The CDR3 spells CASSAGSSTDTQYF. The CDR3 nucleotides read TGCGCCAGCAGTGCGGGAAGTAGCACAGATACGCAGTATTTT.

This sequence joins TRBV5-4 and TRBJ2-2, with TRBD2 matching over 7 bases. The ends lost 0 bases at V and 1 base at J; junction bases unmatched: 0. The germline V gene has CDR1 SGHNT and CDR2 YYREEE (reference sequence). The CDR3 runs to 15 residues. The CDR3 sequence is CASSLGGGNTGELFF. The CDR3 DNA reads as TGTGCCAGCAGCTTGGGCGGGGGGAACACCGGGGAGCTGTTTTTT.

The chain is built from TRBV29-1 and TRBJ2-5; 10 bases are shared with TRBD2. Germline assignment: CDR1 SQVTM and CDR2 ANQGSEA. The V segment lost 1 base and the J segment 1 base; nucleotides outside the gene matches: 0. The CDR3 runs to 14 residues. The CDR3 region is CSVEVAGGQETQYF. CDR3 DNA sequence: TGCAGCGTTGAAGTAGCGGGGGGCCAAGAGACCCAGTACTTC.

The J gene is TRBJ1-5, the V gene TRBV10-3; D might be TRBD1 (5 bases). This CDR3 is 13 amino acids long. The V and J ends lost 7 bases and 4 bases respectively, with 11 bases between them. Looked up from germline, CDR1 is ENHRY and CDR2 is SYGVKD. CDR3 nucleotides: TGTGCCATCAATAATGACAGAAATCAGCCCCAGCATTTT. Protein: CAINNDRNQPQHF.

V gene TRBV4-1 combines with J gene TRBJ2-1; 9 nucleotides match TRBD2. The V and J ends lost 1 base and 4 bases, in that order; junction bases with no gene match: 8. Germline-derived CDR1 and CDR2 are MGHRA and YSYEKL. CDR3 length equals 17 residues. The chain's CDR3 is CASSQGAGGPPYNEQFF. The CDR3 DNA reads TGCGCCAGCAGCCAAGGGGCGGGAGGGCCCCCATACAATGAGCAGTTCTTC.

J is TRBJ2-2 and V is TRBV24-1, with D possibly TRBD2 on 6 matching bases. The germline V gene has CDR1 KGHDR and CDR2 SFDVKD. V dropped 8 bases and J dropped 1 base, with 7 bases sitting between them. CDR3 length: 13 amino acids. The CDR3 is CATKEGNTGELFF. Here the CDR3 DNA reads TGTGCCACCAAGGAGGGGAACACCGGGGAGCTGTTTTTT.

The CDR3 DNA is TGTGCCAGCAGCCCCCAGCCGGGGCGGGGGGGCCTAGAGACCCAGTACTTC. It encodes CASSPQPGRGGLETQYF. The chain has TRBV7-3 and TRBJ2-5; 9 positions agree with TRBD2. CDR1 is SGHTA, CDR2 FQGTGA, per germline. Losses at the gene ends were 5 bases for V and 4 bases for J; bases not matched to a gene: 14. The CDR3 totals 17 residues.

The rearrangement uses TRBV5-1 and TRBJ1-2; D uncertain. Germline assignment: CDR1 SGHRS and CDR2 YFSETQ. V dropped 0 bases and J dropped 8 bases, with 14 bases sitting between them. This CDR3 contains 14 residues. CDR3 sequence reads: CASSLEAAGWGYTF. In DNA form, the CDR3 reads TGCGCCAGCAGCTTGGAGGCCGCCGGGTGGGGCTACACCTTC.

This chain uses TRBV7-2 with TRBJ2-1, with D tentatively TRBD2 (5 bases). Germline values: CDR1 SGHTA, CDR2 FQGNSA. V lost 2 bases and J 4 bases, leaving 6 bases between the germline ends. The CDR3 loop spans 13 amino acids. CDR3 sequence reads: CASSLRGYNEQFF. CDR3 bases: TGTGCCAGCAGCTTACGAGGGTACAATGAGCAGTTCTTC.

This rearrangement joins TRBV27 to TRBJ2-2; D possibly corresponds to TRBD2 (6 bases). The germline CDR1 and CDR2 sequences are MNHEY and SMNVEV (reference sequence). This CDR3 comprises 16 residues. V was cut by 0 bases and J by 1 base, with 9 bases left in between. CDR3 DNA sequence: TGTGCCAGCAGTTTATCGTTGGGGGGGAACACCGGGGAGCTGTTTTTT. Protein sequence: CASSLSLGGNTGELFF.

The chain recombines TRBV10-2 with TRBJ2-1; no firm D call. Trimming left V 3 bases short and J 10 bases short, with 10 bases between. Germline CDR1 reads WSHSY; CDR2 reads SAAADI. The CDR3 runs 12 residues. The CDR3 loop is CASSDLIGEQFF. In nucleotides, the CDR3 is TGCGCCAGCAGTGACTTAATCGGGGAGCAGTTCTTC.

V usage is TRBV12-3 or TRBV12-4 and J usage is TRBJ1-6, with 8 bases fitting TRBD1. With 4 bases clipped from V and 7 bases from J, the junction kept 0 bases outside the gene matches. The CDR3 length is 13 residues. The CDR3 sequence: CASSWDRNSPLHF. CDR3 coding DNA: TGTGCCAGCAGTTGGGACAGGAATTCACCCCTCCACTTT.

The gene calls are TRBV12-5 and TRBJ1-6; the D is unclear. There are 13 residues in the CDR3. Trimming shortened V by 6 bases and J by 4 bases, and 7 bases separated the two germline ends. Germline V gene data show CDR1 as LGHNT and CDR2 as FRNRAP. CDR3 DNA: TGTGCTAGTGGCACTACTTATAATTCACCCCTCCACTTT. It yields the protein CASGTTYNSPLHF.

Details on this clone: The sample has other DNA sequences that encode this CDR3 too. The V gene is TRBV7-3, the J gene TRBJ2-1, with D maybe TRBD2 (5 bases). Per germline, CDR1 SGHTA and CDR2 FQGTGA. Deletions cut 3 bases from V and 6 bases from J, with 18 bases between. The CDR3 runs to 16 residues. The CDR3 reads CASSFPGAGPANEQFF. CDR3 DNA: TGTGCCAGCAGCTTCCCTGGTGCGGGCCCCGCCAATGAGCAGTTCTTC.

The chain employs TRBV2 and TRBJ2-4; possible D gene TRBD1, 5 bases. The CDR3 sequence is 14 residues long. Germline V gene data show CDR1 as SNHLY and CDR2 as FYNNEI. The V end was cut by 6 bases, the J end by 2 bases, with 11 bases between. Here the CDR3 reads CASRATATKNIQYF. The CDR3 nucleotides are TGTGCCAGCAGGGCGACAGCAACCAAAAACATTCAGTACTTC.

The CDR3, as DNA: TGTGCCAGCAGCCAAGGTGGGTTGAGGGAGCAGTTCTTC. As protein: CASSQGGLREQFF. The rearrangement joins TRBV3-1 (or the pseudogene TRBV3-2) to TRBJ2-1; D remains unclear. V lost 1 base to trimming and J lost 10 bases, with 11 bases between them. In germline, CDR1 is LGHDT, CDR2 YNNKEL (reference sequence). This CDR3 spans 13 amino acids.

V gene TRBV5-1 combines with J gene TRBJ1-2, with TRBD1 matching 7 bases. Losses at the gene ends were 5 bases for V and 4 bases for J; bases not matched to a gene: 5. This CDR3 spans 13 amino acids. Germline V lookup: CDR1 SGHRS, CDR2 YFSETQ. Written as DNA, the CDR3 is TGCGCCAGCAGAAGGGACAGCATCTATGGCTACACCTTC. Its translation: CASRRDSIYGYTF.

This clone occurred once. This chain links TRBV7-3 with TRBJ2-3, with 9 positions matching TRBD1. CDR1 and CDR2 from the germline V gene are SGHTA and FQGTGA. CDR3 length equals 14 residues. V shed 0 bases, J shed 5 bases, and the junction held 0 bases outside the gene matches. Here the CDR3 DNA reads TGTGCCAGCAGCTTAACGGGACAGGGAGATACGCAGTATTTT. Translation gives CASSLTGQGDTQYF.

The gene calls are TRBV3-1 (or the pseudogene TRBV3-2) and TRBJ2-7, with 9 bases that match TRBD2. Unmatched junction bases numbered 0, after V lost 1 base and J lost 2 bases. Germline lookup yields CDR1 LGHDT and CDR2 YNNKEL (reference sequence). The length of the CDR3 is 14 residues. CDR3 bases: TGTGCCAGCAGCCAAGTAGCGGGAGCCTACGAGCAGTACTTC. This codes for CASSQVAGAYEQYF.

For the CDR3, the DNA is TGTGCCAGCAAGGGCGGGGGGAGTGAGCAGTTCTTC. This sequence encodes CASKGGGSEQFF. This rearrangement joins TRBV7-3 to TRBJ2-1; 8 nucleotides match TRBD2. CDR1 is SGHTA, CDR2 FQGTGA, per germline. The CDR3 covers 12 residues. V lost 7 bases to trimming and J lost 9 bases; unmatched junction nucleotides: 5.